This T cell receptor (beta chain) was identified in a study of blood T cell repertoires in COVID-19. Across the whole study: Acute and convalescent COVID-19 samples came from the United States, Italy and Spain. PBMCs, B-cell-depleted T cells, or T cells were the source of the cDNA or gDNA that made up the material.

Germline trimming cut 2 bases from V and 4 bases from J; bases unmatched to any gene: 7. This CDR3 has 16 amino acids. Germline assignment: CDR1 KGHSH and CDR2 LQKENI. In the original analysis: Researchers report that nucleated cell counts were estimated from reference gene primer amplification. Sequencing was performed with immunoSEQ multiplex PCR; in TCRdb, only in-frame clones are kept and a portion is missing. That table supplies the V and J calls and clone size; D and trimming were determined from the DNA. The data hold some 290,000 clones, with 86% observed a single time. It was during active infection that Seattle patients were enrolled and then longitudinally followed.

Material: peripheral blood. This receptor was identified in a woman aged 25 to 45 with COVID-19, enrolled during active disease. The V gene is TRBV18, the J gene TRBJ2-3; 9 nucleotides match TRBD1. The CDR3 nucleotides read TGTGCCAGCTCACCAAACGAGGGACAGGGCCCAGATACGCAGTATTTT. Encoded protein: CASSPNEGQGPDTQYF.